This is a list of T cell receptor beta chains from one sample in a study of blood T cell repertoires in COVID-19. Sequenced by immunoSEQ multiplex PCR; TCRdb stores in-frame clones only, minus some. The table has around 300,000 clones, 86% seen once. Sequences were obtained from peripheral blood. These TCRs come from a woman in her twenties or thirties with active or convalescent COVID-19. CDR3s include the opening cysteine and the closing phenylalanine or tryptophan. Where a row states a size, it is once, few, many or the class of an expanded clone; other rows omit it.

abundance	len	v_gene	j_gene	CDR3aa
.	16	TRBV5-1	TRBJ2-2	CASSLVATRWTGELFF
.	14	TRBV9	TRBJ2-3	CASSARQATDTQYF
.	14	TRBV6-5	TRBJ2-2	CASREGAVTGELFF
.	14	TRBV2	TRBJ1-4	CASREARGDEKLFF
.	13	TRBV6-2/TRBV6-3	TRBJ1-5	CASSTGARQPQHF
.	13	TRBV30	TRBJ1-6	CARSTGVNSPLHF
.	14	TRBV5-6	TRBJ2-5	CASSLTSVRETQYF
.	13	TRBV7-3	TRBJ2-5	CASSRLAGDPQYF
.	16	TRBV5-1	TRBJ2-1	CASSSYPGQGYNEQFF
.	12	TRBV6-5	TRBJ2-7	CASRKTSDEQYF
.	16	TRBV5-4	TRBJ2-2	CASSSPGTTNTGELFF
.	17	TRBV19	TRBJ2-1	CASSKDRTGPLYNEQFF
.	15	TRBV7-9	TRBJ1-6	CASSLAQGANSPLHF
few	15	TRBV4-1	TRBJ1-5	CASSQLQFSNQPQHF
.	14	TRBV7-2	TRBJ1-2	CASSFGGANYGYTF
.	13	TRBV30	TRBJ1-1	CASGIRGNTEAFF
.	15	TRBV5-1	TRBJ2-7	CASSFSRGGGYEQYF
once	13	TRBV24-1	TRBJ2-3	CATQGARGNTQYF
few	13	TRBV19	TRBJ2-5	CASKERGRETQYF
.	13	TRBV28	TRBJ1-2	CASSMGAGYGYTF
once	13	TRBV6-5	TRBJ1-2	CASRVGQSPASTF
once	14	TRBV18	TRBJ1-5	CASSPAGKDQPQHF
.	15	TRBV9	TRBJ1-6	CASSLDSGLNSPLHF
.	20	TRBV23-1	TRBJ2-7	CASSHPGQGYDITFAYEQYF
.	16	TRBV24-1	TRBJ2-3	CATSGTSGGTTDTQYF
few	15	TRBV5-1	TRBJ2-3	CASSGQGAGTDTQYF
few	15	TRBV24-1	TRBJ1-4	CATSDPRGPGEKLFF
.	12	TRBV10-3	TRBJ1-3	CAIRQGSGTIYF
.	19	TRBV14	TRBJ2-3	CASSHLMAETSGGSGEQYF
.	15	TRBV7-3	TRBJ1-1	CASSLPGELNTEAFF
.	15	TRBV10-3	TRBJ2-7	CASSQGAGASYEQYF
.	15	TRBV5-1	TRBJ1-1	CASSFIPQGNTEAFF
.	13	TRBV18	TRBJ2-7	CASSQIQGGEQYF
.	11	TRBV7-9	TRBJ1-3	CASSPVNTIYF
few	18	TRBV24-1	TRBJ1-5	CATSDFPGQGARKVPQHF
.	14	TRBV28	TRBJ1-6	CASSLNQVNSPLHF
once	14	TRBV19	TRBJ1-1	CASSATGVNTEAFF
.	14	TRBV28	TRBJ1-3	CASTPGVAGNTIYF
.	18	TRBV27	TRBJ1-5	CASSLTPLRGLGNQPQHF
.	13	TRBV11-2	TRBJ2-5	CASSKDYQETQYF
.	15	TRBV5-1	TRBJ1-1	CASSARQGYATEAFF